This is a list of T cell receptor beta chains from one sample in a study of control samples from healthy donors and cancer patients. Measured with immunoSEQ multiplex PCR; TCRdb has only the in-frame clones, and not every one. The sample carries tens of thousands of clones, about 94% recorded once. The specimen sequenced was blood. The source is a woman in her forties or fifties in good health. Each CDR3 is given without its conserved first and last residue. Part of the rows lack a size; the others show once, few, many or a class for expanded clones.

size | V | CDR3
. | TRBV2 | ASSGTSGNEQY
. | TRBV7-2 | ASSSHRVGSNQPQH
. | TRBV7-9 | ASSSDRDSAYEQY
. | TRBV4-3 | ASSQDLGGGGEGEQY
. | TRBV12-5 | ASDPPPGQYGYT
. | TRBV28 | ASSLFARFEQY
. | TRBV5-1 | ASSSGNMNTEAF
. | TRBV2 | ASRTGAYNEQF
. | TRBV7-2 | ASSLRGAYNEQF
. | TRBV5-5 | ASSWGRGPDGHT
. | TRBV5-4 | ASSYNSNQPQH
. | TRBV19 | ASSIMEGEQPQH
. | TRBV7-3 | ASSPVPGSNTGELF
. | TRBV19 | ASSISTPNEKLF
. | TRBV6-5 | ASRPGGRDYGYT
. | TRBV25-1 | ASSEFGGTGNTGELF
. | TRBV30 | AWSVLTSNSPLH
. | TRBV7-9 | ASSFKSVNTEAF
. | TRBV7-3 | ASSPTPYTGELF
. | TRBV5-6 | ASSRISNTEAF
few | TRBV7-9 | ASSLGWASTDTQY
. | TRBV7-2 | ATASLRGSGNTIY
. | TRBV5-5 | ASSLNYPSYGYT
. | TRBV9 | ASSTHVDQNSPLH
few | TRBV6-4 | ASSYRDRGRWTDTEAF
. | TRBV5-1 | ASSLAGQGLNEQF
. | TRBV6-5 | ASSYRRSGYGYT